This is a list of T cell receptor beta chains from one sample in a study of T cell changes during pregnancy in multiple sclerosis. Generated by immunoSEQ multiplex PCR, the TCRdb table keeps only in-frame clones and is missing some. The data hold 80,000 to 100,000 clones, with approximately 92% observed a single time. This sample comprised peripheral blood, obtained in the first trimester of pregnancy. Every receptor here comes from a female donor with multiple sclerosis, enrolled in a pregnancy study. CDR3s include the opening cysteine and the closing phenylalanine or tryptophan. D genes are given only for firm matches. A row's size may be missing; if present it is once, few, many or a size class.

clone_size | d_call | j_call | v_call | cdr3_nt | cdr3_aa
. | . | TRBJ2-5 | TRBV18 | TGTGCCAGCTCACCAATCCCGGGACAAGAGACCCAGTACTTC | CASSPIPGQETQYF
. | . | TRBJ2-7 | TRBV11-2 | TGTGCCAGCAGCCAGGGTCAGCCTTCTATCCGCTTC | CASSQGQPSIRF
once | TRBD1 | TRBJ2-7 | TRBV28 | TGTGCCAGCAGTCCGATGGGACAGCAGCTTTACGAGCAGTACTTC | CASSPMGQQLYEQYF
. | TRBD1 | TRBJ1-1 | TRBV18 | TGTGCCAGCTCACCAATAGGTAAAGGGGGCAGTACTGAAGCTTTCTTT | CASSPIGKGGSTEAFF
once | TRBD1 | TRBJ1-2 | TRBV6-5 | TGTGCCAGCAGTTACATGGGACAGGGAGGCTACACCTTC | CASSYMGQGGYTF
many | . | TRBJ1-1 | TRBV19 | TGTGCCAGTAGTACGCGACAGATGAACACTGAAGCTTTCTTT | CASSTRQMNTEAFF
. | TRBD2 | TRBJ2-1 | TRBV4-2 | TGTGCCAGCAGCCAAGACTCCCCTACTAGCGCGCCCTACAATGAGCAGTTCTTC | CASSQDSPTSAPYNEQFF
. | . | TRBJ1-1 | TRBV5-5 | TGTGCCAGCAGCTTGGTGCCGGAGGGCAAGGGTTTCTTT | CASSLVPEGKGFF
. | . | TRBJ2-2 | TRBV6-5 | TGTGCCAGCCATAGGGGGACCGGGGAGCTGTTTTTT | CASHRGTGELFF
. | . | TRBJ1-1 | TRBV7-8 | TGTGCCAGCAGACTACAGGCTATGAACACTGAAGCTTTCTTT | CASRLQAMNTEAFF
. | . | TRBJ2-3 | TRBV6-4 | TGTGCCAGCAGTACGGGGGAGAAGGACACAGATACGCAGTATTTT | CASSTGEKDTDTQYF
. | TRBD1 | TRBJ1-2 | TRBV29-1 | TGCAGCGTCTTGGACAGGGGGCTGGATGGCTACACCTTC | CSVLDRGLDGYTF
. | TRBD2 | TRBJ2-1 | TRBV28 | TGTGCCAGCAGTTTAGTAGTAGGCCTAGCGGTGGGGAATGAGCAGTTCTTC | CASSLVVGLAVGNEQFF
. | TRBD1 | TRBJ1-1 | TRBV30 | TGTGCCTGGGATACAGGGGGCCTAGCCTGGGGGACTGAAGCTTTCTTT | CAWDTGGLAWGTEAFF
. | TRBD1 | TRBJ2-3 | TRBV29-1 | TGCAGCGCGGCCGGGACAGGGAGCACAGATACGCAGTATTTT | CSAAGTGSTDTQYF
. | TRBD1 | TRBJ1-5 | TRBV6-1 | TGTGCCAGCAGTGACAGGGGGAGCAATCAGCCCCAGCATTTT | CASSDRGSNQPQHF
. | TRBD2 | TRBJ2-1 | TRBV27 | TGTGCCAGCAGTGGTTTCGCTAGCGGGAGGAATGAGCAGTTCTTC | CASSGFASGRNEQFF
. | TRBD2 | TRBJ2-2 | TRBV7-7 | TGTGCTAGCAGCTTAGCGCCTGCGGGAGATCGGACCGGGGAGCTGTTTTTT | CASSLAPAGDRTGELFF
. | . | TRBJ1-1 | TRBV6-1 | TGTGCCAGCAGTCTCAGGGCCTTCAACACTGAAGCTTTCTTT | CASSLRAFNTEAFF
. | . | TRBJ2-1 | TRBV7-3 | TGTGCCAGCAGCCTCGGGTGGGGAGGGGGAAATGAGCAGTTCTTC | CASSLGWGGGNEQFF
. | . | TRBJ2-3 | TRBV7-8 | TGTGCCAGCCACTGGGGGCCGGGCACAGATACGCAGTATTTT | CASHWGPGTDTQYF
. | . | TRBJ2-7 | TRBV9 | TGTGCCAGCAGCGTAGCTAGTCTCCCCTACGAGCAGTACTTC | CASSVASLPYEQYF
. | . | TRBJ2-7 | TRBV21-1 | TGTGCCAGCAGCAAAAAGCCGCGCGACTCATATGACGAGCAGTACTTC | CASSKKPRDSYDEQYF
. | . | TRBJ2-7 | TRBV7-2 | TGTGCCAGCAGCTTAGGAGCAGGGGTGATCTACGAGCAGTACTTC | CASSLGAGVIYEQYF
. | TRBD2 | TRBJ2-1 | TRBV27 | TGTGCCAGCAGTTTAACTAGCGGGTGGCATGAGCAGTTCTTC | CASSLTSGWHEQFF
. | . | TRBJ2-1 | TRBV6-5 | TGTGCCAGCAGTTACCTTCGGGGAGGTGGGTCTAATGAGCAGTTCTTC | CASSYLRGGGSNEQFF
. | . | TRBJ2-1 | TRBV14 | TGTGCCAGCAGCCAAGTTTTGAACAAGGGAGGTGAGCAGTTCTTC | CASSQVLNKGGEQFF
. | . | TRBJ1-1 | TRBV6-5 | TGTGCCAGCAGTTACTTAGGGGTCCCTGAAGCTTTCTTT | CASSYLGVPEAFF
. | TRBD2 | TRBJ2-7 | TRBV4-2 | TGTGCCAGCAGCCAAGATCTAAGCGGGGGCCCATACGAGCAGTACTTC | CASSQDLSGGPYEQYF
once | TRBD2 | TRBJ2-2 | TRBV18 | TGTGCCAGCTCAGTGGGACTAGCGGGATCCTACGCGAACACCGGGGAGCTGTTTTTT | CASSVGLAGSYANTGELFF
. | . | TRBJ2-2 | TRBV9 | TGTGCCAGCAGCGCTTCGAACACCGGGGAGCTGTTTTTT | CASSASNTGELFF
once | TRBD1 | TRBJ2-7 | TRBV19 | TGTGCCAGTAGTATAGAACCTACAGGGGGCGCGGGTATTTTCTACGAGCAGTACTTC | CASSIEPTGGAGIFYEQYF
. | TRBD2 | TRBJ2-2 | TRBV6-1 | TGTGCCATCAGGGAGGGTCCCGGGGAGCTGTTTTTT | CAIREGPGELFF
. | TRBD1 | TRBJ1-2 | TRBV6-6 | TGTGCCAGCAGGAGGGACAGGGGGTCTGCTATTGGTGGCTACACCTTC | CASRRDRGSAIGGYTF
. | TRBD1 | TRBJ2-7 | TRBV25-1 | TGTGCCAGCAGTTCAGGGGTGACAGGGTCAGGCTACGAGCAGTACTTC | CASSSGVTGSGYEQYF
medium-sized | TRBD1 | TRBJ2-7 | TRBV14 | TGTGCCAGCAGCTATCTGGGACAGGGGGCCGGTGAGCAGTACTTC | CASSYLGQGAGEQYF
. | . | TRBJ1-2 | TRBV29-1 | TGCAGCGTTGATTGGACAGATAACTATGGCTACACCTTC | CSVDWTDNYGYTF